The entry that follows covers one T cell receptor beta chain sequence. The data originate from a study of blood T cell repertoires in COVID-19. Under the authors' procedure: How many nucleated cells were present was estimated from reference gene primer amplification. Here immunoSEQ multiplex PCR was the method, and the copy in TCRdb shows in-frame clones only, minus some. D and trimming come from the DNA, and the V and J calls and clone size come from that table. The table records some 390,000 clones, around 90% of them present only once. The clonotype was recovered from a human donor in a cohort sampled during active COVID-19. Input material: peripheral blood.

CDR3 coding DNA: TGTGCCAGCAGCCGGGGACTAGCGGTTAACAATGAGCAGTTCTTC. It codes for CASSRGLAVNNEQFF. The chain joins TRBV11-3 to TRBJ2-1; TRBD2 aligns across 11 bases. This CDR3 comprises 15 residues. J gave up 5 bases and V 5 bases, and 5 bases lay outside the gene matches. From germline, CDR1 is SGHNT and CDR2 YENEEA.